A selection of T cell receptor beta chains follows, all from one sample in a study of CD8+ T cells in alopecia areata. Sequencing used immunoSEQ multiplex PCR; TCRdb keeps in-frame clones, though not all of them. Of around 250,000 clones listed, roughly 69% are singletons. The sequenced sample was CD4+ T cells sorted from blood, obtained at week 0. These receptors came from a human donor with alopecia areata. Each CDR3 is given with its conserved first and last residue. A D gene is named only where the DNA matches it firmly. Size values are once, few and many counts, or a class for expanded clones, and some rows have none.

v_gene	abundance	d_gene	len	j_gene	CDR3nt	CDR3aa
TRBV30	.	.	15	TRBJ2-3	TGTGCCTGGAGGAAATTAGTGCACCACACAGATACGCAGTATTTT	CAWRKLVHHTDTQYF
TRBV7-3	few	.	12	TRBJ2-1	TGTGCCAGCAGCCGGGGAGACAATGAGCAGTTCTTC	CASSRGDNEQFF
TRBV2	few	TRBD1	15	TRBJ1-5	TGTGCCAGCATGTACGGGACAGGGGACAATCAGCCCCAGCATTTT	CASMYGTGDNQPQHF
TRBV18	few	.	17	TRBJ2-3	TGTGCCAGCTCACCTCGGACTCCCGCGGAGGGCGCAGATACGCAGTATTTT	CASSPRTPAEGADTQYF
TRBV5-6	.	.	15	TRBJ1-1	TGTGCCAGCAGCTTGGTTGAGGGCGGGGACACTGAAGCTTTCTTT	CASSLVEGGDTEAFF
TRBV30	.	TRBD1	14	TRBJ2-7	TGTGCCTGGAGTCTTCGGACAGGGTCCTCCGAGCAGTACTTC	CAWSLRTGSSEQYF
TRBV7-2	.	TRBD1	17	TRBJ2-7	TGTGCCAGCAGCTTAGCGGCCTCCGGGACAGGCTCCTACGAGCAGTACTTC	CASSLAASGTGSYEQYF
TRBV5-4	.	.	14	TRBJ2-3	TGTGCCAGCAGCGTCCCGGGACGGACAGATACGCAGTATTTT	CASSVPGRTDTQYF
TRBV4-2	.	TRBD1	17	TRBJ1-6	TGTGCCAGCAGCCAACTCCCTAGGGACAGGGAAAATTCACCCCTCCACTTT	CASSQLPRDRENSPLHF
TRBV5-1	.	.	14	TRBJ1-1	TGCGCCAGCAGCGTTTCAGGGTGGAGGACTGAAGCTTTCTTT	CASSVSGWRTEAFF
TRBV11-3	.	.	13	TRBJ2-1	TGTGCCAGCTCCCGTCGTGGGTACGGTGAGCAGTTCTTC	CASSRRGYGEQFF
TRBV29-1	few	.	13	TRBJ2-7	TGCAGCGTTGAAGCCGGCGGGCACTACGAGCAGTACTTC	CSVEAGGHYEQYF